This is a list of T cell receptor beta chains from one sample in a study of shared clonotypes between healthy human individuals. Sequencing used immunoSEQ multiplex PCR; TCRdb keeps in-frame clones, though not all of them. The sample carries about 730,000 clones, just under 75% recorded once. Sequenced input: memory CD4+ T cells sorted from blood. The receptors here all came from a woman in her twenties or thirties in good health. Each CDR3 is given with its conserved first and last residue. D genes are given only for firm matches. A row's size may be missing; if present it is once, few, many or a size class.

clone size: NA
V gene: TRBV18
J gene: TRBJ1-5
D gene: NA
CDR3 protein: CASSPDSGNQPQHF
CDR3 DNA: TGTGCCAGCTCACCGGACTCGGGGAATCAGCCCCAGCATTTT

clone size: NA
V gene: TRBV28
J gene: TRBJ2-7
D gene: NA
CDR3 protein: CASRIQGQRGEQYF
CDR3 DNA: TGTGCCAGCAGGATACAGGGTCAGAGGGGCGAGCAGTACTTC

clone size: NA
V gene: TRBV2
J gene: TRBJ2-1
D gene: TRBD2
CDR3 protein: CASSQGLAGYNEQFF
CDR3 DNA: TGTGCCAGCAGCCAAGGACTAGCGGGATACAATGAGCAGTTCTTC

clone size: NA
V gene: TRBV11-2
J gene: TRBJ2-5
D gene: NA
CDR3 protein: CASSREPSQETQYF
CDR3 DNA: TGTGCCAGCAGTCGCGAGCCCAGCCAAGAGACCCAGTACTTC

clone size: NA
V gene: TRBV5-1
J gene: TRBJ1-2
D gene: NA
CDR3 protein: CASTPEQGYVGYTF
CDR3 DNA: TGCGCCAGCACTCCTGAACAGGGTTATGTGGGCTACACCTTC

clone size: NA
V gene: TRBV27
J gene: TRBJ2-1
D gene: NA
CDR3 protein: CASSRRGQGSYNEQFF
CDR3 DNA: TGTGCCAGCAGTCGCCGGGGCCAGGGCTCCTACAATGAGCAGTTCTTC

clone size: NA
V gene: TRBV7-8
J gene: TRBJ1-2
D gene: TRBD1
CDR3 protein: CASSLGQGPNYGYTF
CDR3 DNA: TGTGCCAGCAGCTTAGGACAGGGGCCGAACTATGGCTACACCTTC

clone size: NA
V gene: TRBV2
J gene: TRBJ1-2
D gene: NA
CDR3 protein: CASSELSADYGYTF
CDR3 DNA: TGTGCCAGCAGTGAACTGTCGGCGGATTATGGCTACACCTTC

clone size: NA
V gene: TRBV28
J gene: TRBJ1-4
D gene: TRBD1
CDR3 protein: CASSRQGAGEKLFF
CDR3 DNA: TGTGCCAGCAGTCGACAGGGGGCGGGTGAAAAACTGTTTTTT

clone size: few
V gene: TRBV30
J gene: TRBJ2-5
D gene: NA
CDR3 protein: CAWRRELETQYF
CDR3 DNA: TGTGCCTGGAGAAGGGAGTTGGAGACCCAGTACTTC

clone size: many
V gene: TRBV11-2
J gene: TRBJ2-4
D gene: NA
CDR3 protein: CASSPELPRGNIQYF
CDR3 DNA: TGTGCCAGCAGCCCGGAACTCCCTCGGGGAAACATTCAGTACTTC

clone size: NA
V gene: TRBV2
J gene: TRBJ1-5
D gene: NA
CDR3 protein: CASSDVDKISNQPQHF
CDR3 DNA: TGTGCCAGCAGTGACGTGGACAAAATTAGCAATCAGCCCCAGCATTTT

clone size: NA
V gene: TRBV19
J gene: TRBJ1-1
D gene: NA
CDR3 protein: CASGTAGEAFF
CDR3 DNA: TGTGCCAGTGGCACTGCGGGTGAAGCTTTCTTT

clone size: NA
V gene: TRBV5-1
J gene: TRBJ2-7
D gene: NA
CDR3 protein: CASSLTWTLDEQYF
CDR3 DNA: TGCGCCAGCAGCCTGACGTGGACACTTGACGAGCAGTACTTC